The TCR beta chain described here comes from a study of shared clonotypes between healthy human individuals. CDR1 and CDR2 (germline): SGHTS, YDEGEE. CDR3 length equals 13 residues. Trimming took off 3 bases at V and 6 bases at J, with 12 bases between the two ends. Libraries were prepared by immunoSEQ multiplex PCR; TCRdb keeps only in-frame clonotypes and omits some of them. The sample carries some 2,000,000 clones, approximately 96% recorded once. This chain connects TRBV5-8 to TRBJ2-5, with a possible D match to TRBD1 (5 bases). Material for sequencing was naive CD4+ T cells sorted from blood. As to subset: CD45RA+ positively selected. The sequence derives from a man between 18 and 35 years old in good health. The CDR3 nucleotides are TGTGCCAGCAGCTGGGGCCGCGGTAAGACCCAGTACTTC. Translating it yields CASSWGRGKTQYF.